This record concerns one T cell receptor beta chain sequence. What it binds is unknown. Using a J-beta primer mix together with a sample-barcoded 5' primer, a second PCR was run for roughly 7 to 11 cycles. MiXCR was run by TCRdb on the 5' RACE reads, yielding one entry per CDR3 protein. There are over a million distinct CDR3 sequences in the sample; 59% occur only once, and 5.5% to 8% lies in the top ten. This record belongs to a study of blood T cells in healthy people across ages. Points from the study as a whole: Diversity was estimated from one million T cells, and these estimates were considered underestimates. Significant beta diversity loss was already apparent by age approximately 38, declining roughly linearly. Comparison with aged donors showed that long-lived donors had more naive CD4+ cells and higher diversity.

PBMCs were isolated at a quantity of at least 6 million per sample. CDR1 MDHEN and CDR2 SYDVKM come from the germline V gene. This CDR3 region has 15 residues. After removal of 9 bases from V and 4 bases from J, the junction contained 10 bases not matched to a gene. The clonotype originates from a man between 18 and 29 years old in good health. The sample was blood. J is TRBJ2-3 and V is TRBV28; 10 nucleotides line up with TRBD2. The CDR3 is CASKTSGGVPDTQYF. The CDR3 DNA follows: TGTGCCAGTAAGACCAGCGGGGGGGTACCAGATACGCAGTATTTT.